This entry describes one T cell receptor (beta chain). The data were obtained in a study of blood T cell repertoires in COVID-19. Whole-study context: The United States, Italy and Spain supplied acute and convalescent COVID-19 samples. T cells, B-cell-depleted T cells, or PBMCs provided the cDNA or gDNA that served as material.

The CDR3 is made up of 12 amino acids. Germline CDR1 SQVTM, CDR2 ANQGSEA. V was trimmed by 0 bases and J by 4 bases, leaving 6 bases between them. Original methodology: The assay estimated nucleated cells by amplifying reference gene primers. Profiling relied on immunoSEQ multiplex PCR, and the TCRdb table lists in-frame clones only, not all of them. That table gives V, J and clone size, and the DNA gave D and trimming. This sample has 150,000 to 200,000 clones, with about 80% found just once. Material for sequencing was PBMCs or T cells enriched from blood (not recorded which). The rearrangement links TRBV29-1 to TRBJ1-1, with a weak D call TRBD1 (5 bases). This clonotype originated in a woman in her seventies in a cohort exposed to, infected with or recovered from COVID-19 (not recorded which). The CDR3 loop reads CSVEEGATEAFF. CDR3 nucleotide sequence: TGCAGCGTTGAAGAAGGGGCCACTGAAGCTTTCTTT.